The 20 T cell receptor beta chains given below trace back to one sample, sequenced in a study of PD-1 blockade in classical Hodgkin lymphoma. The data were produced by immunoSEQ multiplex PCR, yet TCRdb's version contains in-frame clones alone and is incomplete. The table lists approximately 160,000 clones, approximately 72% of them singletons. The patients all showed relapse after autologous stem cell transplantation, while their brentuximab vedotin exposure varied. The sequencing here drew on peripheral blood mononuclear cells (PBMCs), taken before the second cycle of nivolumab. All receptors come from a human donor with classical Hodgkin lymphoma.

Here the CDR3 DNA reads TGTGCCAGCAGTTCCGGTTGGAATAGGGGACAAGAGACCCAGTACTTC. Its protein product is CASSSGWNRGQETQYF. The J gene is TRBJ2-5, the V gene TRBV6-5; possibly TRBD1 for D (5 bases). The CDR3 has 16 residues. The germline V gene has CDR1 MNHEY and CDR2 SVGAGI. Trimming pared 4 bases from V and 2 bases from J, leaving 17 bases between.

This chain links TRBV9 with TRBJ1-3; 8 nucleotides align to TRBD1. The CDR3 sequence is 15 residues long. The junction had 8 bases not matched to a gene; V was cut back by 0 bases and J by 9 bases. Germline CDR1 and CDR2: SGDLS and YYNGEE. As DNA, the CDR3 is TGTGCCAGCAGCGTAGAGGACAGGGCGGGTGGCACCATATATTTT. Protein product: CASSVEDRAGGTIYF. The full variable domain, its missing parts supplied by reference TRBV9 and TRBJ1-3, is DSGVTQTPKHLITATGQRVTLRCSPRSGDLSVYWYQQSLDQGLQFLIQYYNGEERAKGNILERFSAQQFPDLHSELNLSSLELGDSALYFCASSVEDRAGGTIYFGEGSWLTVV.

This clone was observed a handful of times. The chain has TRBV5-1 and TRBJ2-2, with D tentatively TRBD1 (6 bases). The ends were cut back, 4 bases at V and 6 bases at J, with 13 bases in the middle. Looked up from germline, CDR1 is SGHRS and CDR2 is YFSETQ. This CDR3 contains 14 residues. CDR3 nucleotides: TGCGCCAGCAGCCTAACAGGGCTGGCCGGGGAGCTGTTTTTT. It is translated as CASSLTGLAGELFF.

The chain carries TRBV4-1 and TRBJ2-5, with 9 bases aligning to TRBD1. The better agreement between TRBJ2-7 and the DNA end casts doubt on the J call. The CDR3 has 14 amino acids. Germline CDR1 is MGHRA and CDR2 is YSYEKL. CDR3 DNA sequence: TGCGCCAGCAGCCGGGGGACAGGGATCTACGAGCAGTACTTC. Protein: CASSRGTGIYEQYF.

This clone was counted only a few times. This chain links TRBV2 with TRBJ2-2; 8 positions agree with TRBD2. CDR1 is SNHLY and CDR2 is FYNNEI in the germline V gene. V dropped 4 bases and J dropped 13; count of bases not matched to a gene: 14. There are 15 residues in the CDR3. The CDR3 DNA sequence: TGTGCCAGCAGTGCTACTAGCGCGGGGGGCTCTCGGCTGTTTTTT. Protein product: CASSATSAGGSRLFF.

This rearrangement joins TRBV9 to TRBJ2-5; the D gene could be TRBD1 or TRBD2 (5 bases each). CDR1 and CDR2 from the germline V gene are SGDLS and YYNGEE. Trimming removed 1 base at V and 4 bases at J, with 8 bases between. The CDR3 runs to 13 residues. This chain's CDR3 is CASSVSGTETQYF. Written as DNA, the CDR3 is TGTGCCAGCAGCGTATCAGGGACAGAGACCCAGTACTTC.

V and J are TRBV12-5 and TRBJ1-4; D is undetermined. CDR3 length: 15 amino acids. V lost 0 bases and J lost 8, with 13 bases in between. Germline CDR1 and CDR2: LGHNT and FRNRAP. CDR3 nucleotides: TGTGCTAGTGGTTTGGTAAGGTGGGGAGAGGAAAAACTGTTTTTT. It translates to CASGLVRWGEEKLFF.

This clone was seen only once. The chain is built from TRBV7-2 and TRBJ1-1, with TRBD1 identical over 9 bases. Germline-derived CDR1 and CDR2 are SGHTA and FQGNSA. This CDR3 has 13 residues. Trimming at V came to 2 bases and at J to 10 bases, leaving 5 bases not matched to a gene. The CDR3 here is CASSLYRGQLAFF. CDR3 DNA sequence: TGTGCCAGCAGCTTATACAGGGGGCAGCTAGCTTTCTTT. The full variable domain, in which reference TRBV7-2 and TRBJ1-1 provide the parts outside the CDR3, is GAGVSQSPSNKVTEKGKDVELRCDPISGHTALYWYRQSLGQGLEFLIYFQGNSAPDKSGLPSDRFSAERTGGSVSTLTIQRTQQEDSAVYLCASSLYRGQLAFFGQGTRLTVV.

The chain links TRBV13 to TRBJ1-6; possibly TRBD1 for D (5 bases). CDR3 length: 15 residues. V gave up 3 bases and J gave up 8 bases, with 14 bases separating them. CDR1 is PRHDT, CDR2 FYEKMQ, per germline (reference sequence). CDR3 protein: CASSFRRGLDSPLHF. The CDR3 DNA is TGTGCCAGCAGCTTTCGGAGGGGCTTGGATTCACCCCTCCACTTT.

The chain combines TRBV7-2 with TRBJ1-2; the match to TRBD1 covers 7 bases. Trimming removed 5 bases from V and 4 bases from J; junction bases left unmatched: 13. This CDR3 has 16 residues. Germline V lookup: CDR1 SGHTA, CDR2 FQGNSA. The CDR3 is CASSPRQGSFTYGYTF. The CDR3 bases are TGTGCCAGCAGCCCTCGACAGGGAAGTTTTACCTATGGCTACACCTTC.

The chain is built from TRBV5-3 and TRBJ1-5; D not certain. TRBV5-3 qualifies as an ORF whose function is uncertain. CDR3 length: 17 residues. Trimming left V 2 bases short and J 1 base short, with 16 bases between. DNA for the CDR3: TGTGCCAGAAGCTTTAGGAGAAGGACCGTCAGCAATCAGCCCCAGCATTTT. Protein: CARSFRRRTVSNQPQHF.

This clone was detected only once. The chain combines TRBV19 with TRBJ1-4; D is undetermined. The CDR3 runs 17 residues. The ends were cut back, 4 bases at V and 0 bases at J, with 15 bases in the middle. Germline values: CDR1 LNHDA, CDR2 SQIVND (reference sequence). DNA of the CDR3: TGTGCCAGTAGTAACAACGTACCATCTGCAACTAATGAAAAACTGTTTTTT. It specifies CASSNNVPSATNEKLFF.

The gene calls are TRBV6-5 and TRBJ1-2; weak D call: TRBD1 (6 bases). Germline V lookup: CDR1 MNHEY, CDR2 SVGAGI. Deletions cut 3 bases from V and 4 bases from J, with 18 bases between. This CDR3 contains 16 residues. The CDR3 DNA reads as TGTGCCAGCAGTTATTCACCTTCGGGACAAGGCTATGGCTACACCTTC. Its protein product is CASSYSPSGQGYGYTF.

The chain links TRBV19 to TRBJ1-5; 9 nucleotides match TRBD1. Trimming took 5 bases from V and 7 from J; bases not matched to a gene: 9. Looked up from germline, CDR1 is LNHDA and CDR2 is SQIVND (reference sequence). The CDR3 is 15 amino acids. The CDR3 here is CASSPPGQGGQPQHF. CDR3 sequence (DNA): TGTGCCAGTAGTCCCCCGGGACAGGGAGGGCAGCCCCAGCATTTT.

V usage is TRBV18 and J usage is TRBJ2-5; 11 bases fit TRBD1. The CDR3 sequence is 16 residues long. Looked up from germline, CDR1 is KGHSH and CDR2 is LQKENI. V trimming: 2 bases; J trimming: 4 bases; junction bases outside the gene matches: 6. The CDR3: CASSPAGGTGGETQYF. As DNA, the CDR3 is TGTGCCAGCTCACCAGCCGGGGGGACAGGGGGAGAGACCCAGTACTTC.

The genes are TRBV27 and TRBJ2-4; 12 nucleotides line up with TRBD2. The junction had 4 bases not matched to a gene; V was cut back by 1 base and J by 0 bases. CDR3 size: 18 residues. Looked up from germline, CDR1 is MNHEY and CDR2 is SMNVEV (reference sequence). This CDR3 is CASSLWTSGALAKNIQYF. The CDR3 DNA reads TGTGCCAGCAGTTTATGGACTAGCGGGGCACTAGCCAAAAACATTCAGTACTTC.

The chain carries TRBV25-1 and TRBJ1-2; no firm D call. Germline V lookup: CDR1 MGHDK, CDR2 SYGVNS. Trimming stripped 4 bases from V and 8 bases from J, with 11 bases between. The CDR3 consists of 12 residues. This CDR3 reads CASSGVSGGYTF. CDR3 sequence (DNA): TGTGCCAGCAGTGGGGTTTCGGGAGGCTACACCTTC.

The chain joins TRBV7-9 to TRBJ2-5; the D is unclear. Germline V gene lookup returns CDR1 SEHNR and CDR2 FQNEAQ (reference sequence). This CDR3 region has 14 residues. With 3 bases removed from V and 5 bases from J, the gap between germline ends came to 13 bases. Written as DNA, the CDR3 is TGTGCCAGCAGCTTTTTAGGCGGTGGCGAGACCCAGTACTTC. It is translated as CASSFLGGGETQYF. Based on the CDR3 plus reference TRBV7-9 and TRBJ2-5, the full variable domain is DTGVSQNPRHKITKRGQNVTFRCDPISEHNRLYWYRQTLGQGPEFLTYFQNEAQLEKSRLLSDRFSAERPKGSFSTLEIQRTEQGDSAMYLCASSFLGGGETQYFGPGTRLLVL.

DNA for the CDR3: TGTGCCAGCAGCGTCCTATGGAACAATGAGCAGTTCTTC. Amino acid sequence: CASSVLWNNEQFF. This rearrangement joins TRBV9 to TRBJ2-1; no clear D gene. The CDR3 is made up of 13 amino acids. V was pared by 2 bases and J by 5 bases, with 8 bases between. In germline, CDR1 is SGDLS, CDR2 YYNGEE.

The chain uses TRBV5-1 and TRBJ2-1; D gene uncertain. Per the germline V gene, CDR1 is SGHRS and CDR2 is YFSETQ. The CDR3 has 15 residues. Trimming pared 0 bases from V and 1 base from J, leaving 8 bases between. CDR3 residues: CASSLVFKSYNEQFF. CDR3 sequence (DNA): TGCGCCAGCAGCTTGGTCTTCAAGTCCTACAATGAGCAGTTCTTC.